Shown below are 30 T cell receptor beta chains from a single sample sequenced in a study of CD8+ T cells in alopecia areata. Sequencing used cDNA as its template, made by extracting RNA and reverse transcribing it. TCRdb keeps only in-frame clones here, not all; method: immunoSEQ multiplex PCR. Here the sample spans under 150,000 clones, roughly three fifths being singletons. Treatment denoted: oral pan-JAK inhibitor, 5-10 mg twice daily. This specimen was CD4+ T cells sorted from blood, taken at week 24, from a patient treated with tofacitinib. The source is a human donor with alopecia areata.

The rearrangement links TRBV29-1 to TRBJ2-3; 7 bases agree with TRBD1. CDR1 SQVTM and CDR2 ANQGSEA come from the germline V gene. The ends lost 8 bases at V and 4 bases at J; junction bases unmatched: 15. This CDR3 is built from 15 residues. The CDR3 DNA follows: TGCAGCTCCCTTCTCCGGGACAGCCGACCAGATACGCAGTATTTT. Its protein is CSSLLRDSRPDTQYF.

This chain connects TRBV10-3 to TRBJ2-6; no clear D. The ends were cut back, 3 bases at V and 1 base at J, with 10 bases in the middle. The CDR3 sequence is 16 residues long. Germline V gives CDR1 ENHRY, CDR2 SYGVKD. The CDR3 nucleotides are TGTGCCATCAGTGACGCGGACCGGTCTGGGGCCAACGTCCTGACTTTC. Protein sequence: CAISDADRSGANVLTF.

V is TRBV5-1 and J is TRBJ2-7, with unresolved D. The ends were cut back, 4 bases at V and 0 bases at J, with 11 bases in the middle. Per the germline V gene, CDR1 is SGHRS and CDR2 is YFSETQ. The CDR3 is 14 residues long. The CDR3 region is CASSRAENSYEQYF. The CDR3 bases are TGCGCCAGCAGCAGGGCCGAGAACTCCTACGAGCAGTACTTC.

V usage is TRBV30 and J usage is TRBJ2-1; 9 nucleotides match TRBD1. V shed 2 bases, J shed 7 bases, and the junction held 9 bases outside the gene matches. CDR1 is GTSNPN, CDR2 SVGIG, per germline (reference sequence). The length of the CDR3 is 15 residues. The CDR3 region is CAWSRTGQGGNEQFF. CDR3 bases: TGTGCCTGGAGTCGCACGGGACAGGGCGGGAATGAGCAGTTCTTC.

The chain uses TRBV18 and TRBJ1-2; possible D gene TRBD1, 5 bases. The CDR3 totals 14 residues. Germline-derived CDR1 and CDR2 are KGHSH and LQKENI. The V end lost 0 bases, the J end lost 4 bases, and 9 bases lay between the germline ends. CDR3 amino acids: CASSPPAGTYGYTF. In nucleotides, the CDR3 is TGTGCCAGCTCACCACCGGCTGGGACCTATGGCTACACCTTC.

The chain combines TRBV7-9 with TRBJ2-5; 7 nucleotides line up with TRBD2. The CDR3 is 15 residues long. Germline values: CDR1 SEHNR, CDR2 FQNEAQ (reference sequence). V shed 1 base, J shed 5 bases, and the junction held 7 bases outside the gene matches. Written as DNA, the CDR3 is TGTGCCAGCAGCTTAGGGTCCCAGCGGGGCGAGACCCAGTACTTC. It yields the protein CASSLGSQRGETQYF.

This CDR3 reads CASSLPTSGGRLGELFF. CDR3 DNA: TGTGCCAGCAGTCTACCCACTAGCGGGGGCCGATTGGGGGAGCTGTTTTTT. The genes are TRBV2 and TRBJ2-2; 11 nucleotides line up with TRBD2. Germline lookup yields CDR1 SNHLY and CDR2 FYNNEI. V dropped 5 bases and J dropped 8; count of bases not matched to a gene: 13. The CDR3 covers 17 residues.

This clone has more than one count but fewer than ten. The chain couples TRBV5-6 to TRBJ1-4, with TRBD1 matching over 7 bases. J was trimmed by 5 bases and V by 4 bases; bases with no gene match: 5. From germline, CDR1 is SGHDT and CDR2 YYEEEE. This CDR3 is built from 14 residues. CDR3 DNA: TGTGCCAGCAGCAGAGGGACAGAGAATGAAAAACTGTTTTTT. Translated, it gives CASSRGTENEKLFF.

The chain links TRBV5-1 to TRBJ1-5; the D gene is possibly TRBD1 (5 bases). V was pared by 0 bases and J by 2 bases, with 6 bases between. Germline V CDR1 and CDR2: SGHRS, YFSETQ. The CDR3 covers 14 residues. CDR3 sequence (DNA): TGCGCCAGCAGCTTGGAAGGGGGCAATCAGCCCCAGCATTTT. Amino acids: CASSLEGGNQPQHF.

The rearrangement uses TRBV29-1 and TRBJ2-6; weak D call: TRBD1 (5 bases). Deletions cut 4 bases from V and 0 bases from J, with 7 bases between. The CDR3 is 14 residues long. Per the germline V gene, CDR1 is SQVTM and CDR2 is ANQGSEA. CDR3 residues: CSVGQTSGANVLTF. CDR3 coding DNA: TGCAGCGTTGGACAGACCTCTGGGGCCAACGTCCTGACTTTC.

In DNA form, the CDR3 reads TGTGCCAGCAGAGCGCACACAAATTGGCATGGCTACACCTTC. Translation: CASRAHTNWHGYTF. The rearrangement links TRBV28 to TRBJ1-2; D gene unclear. This CDR3 comprises 14 residues. The V gene lost 6 bases and the J gene lost 6 bases, with 17 bases spanning the gap. Germline loops: CDR1 MDHEN, CDR2 SYDVKM.

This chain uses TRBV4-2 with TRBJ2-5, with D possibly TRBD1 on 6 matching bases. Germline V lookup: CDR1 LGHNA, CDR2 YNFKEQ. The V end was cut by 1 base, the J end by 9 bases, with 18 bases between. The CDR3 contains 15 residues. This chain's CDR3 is CASSQGRQGGLAQYF. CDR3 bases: TGTGCCAGCAGCCAAGGACGACAAGGGGGTTTGGCCCAGTACTTC.

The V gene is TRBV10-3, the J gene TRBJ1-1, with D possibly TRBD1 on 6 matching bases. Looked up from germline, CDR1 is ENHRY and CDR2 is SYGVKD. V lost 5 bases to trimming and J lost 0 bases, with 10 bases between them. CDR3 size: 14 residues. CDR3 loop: CAISKQGLNTEAFF. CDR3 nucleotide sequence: TGTGCCATCAGTAAACAGGGACTGAACACTGAAGCTTTCTTT.

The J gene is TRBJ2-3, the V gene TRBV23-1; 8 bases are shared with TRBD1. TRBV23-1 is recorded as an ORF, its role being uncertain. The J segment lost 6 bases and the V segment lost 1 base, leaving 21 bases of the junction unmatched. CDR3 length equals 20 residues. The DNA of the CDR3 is TGCGCCAGCAGTCAATTCCCCTTCCCACACGACAGGGGTCAACGGGATACGCAGTATTTT. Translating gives CASSQFPFPHDRGQRDTQYF.

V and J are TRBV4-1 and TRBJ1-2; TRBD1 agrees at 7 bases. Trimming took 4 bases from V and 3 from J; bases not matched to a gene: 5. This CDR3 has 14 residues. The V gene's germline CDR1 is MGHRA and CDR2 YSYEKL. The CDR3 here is CASSLRDSDYGYTF. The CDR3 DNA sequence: TGCGCCAGCAGCCTCCGGGACAGCGACTATGGCTACACCTTC.

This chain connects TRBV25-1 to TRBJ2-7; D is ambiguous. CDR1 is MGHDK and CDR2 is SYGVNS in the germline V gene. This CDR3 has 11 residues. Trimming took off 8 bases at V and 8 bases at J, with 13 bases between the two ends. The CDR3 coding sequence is TGTGCCAGCGTGAGATCGACGAAGCAGTACTTC. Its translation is CASVRSTKQYF.

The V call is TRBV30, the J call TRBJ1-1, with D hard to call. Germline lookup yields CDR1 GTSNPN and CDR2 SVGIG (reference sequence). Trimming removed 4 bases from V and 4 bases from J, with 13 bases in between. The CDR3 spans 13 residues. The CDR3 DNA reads TGTGCCTGGACTCGAGAGTCGGGCACTGAAGCTTTCTTT. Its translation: CAWTRESGTEAFF.

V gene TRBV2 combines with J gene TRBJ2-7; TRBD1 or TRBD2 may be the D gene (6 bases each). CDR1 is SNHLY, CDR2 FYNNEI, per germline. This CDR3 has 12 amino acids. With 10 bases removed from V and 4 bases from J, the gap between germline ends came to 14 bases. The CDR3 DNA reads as TGTGCCACCCAAGGAGGGGGTTACGAGCAGTACTTC. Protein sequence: CATQGGGYEQYF.

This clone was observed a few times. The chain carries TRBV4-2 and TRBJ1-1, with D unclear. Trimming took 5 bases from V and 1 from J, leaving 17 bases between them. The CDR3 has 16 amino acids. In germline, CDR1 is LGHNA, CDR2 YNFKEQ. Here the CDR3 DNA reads TGTGCCAGCAGCAGGGTGGGATATCGGGGGAACACTGAAGCTTTCTTT. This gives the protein CASSRVGYRGNTEAFF.

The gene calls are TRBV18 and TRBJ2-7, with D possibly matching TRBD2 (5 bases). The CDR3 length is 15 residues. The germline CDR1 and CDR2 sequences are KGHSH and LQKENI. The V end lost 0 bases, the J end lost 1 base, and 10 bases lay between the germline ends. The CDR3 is CASSPPLVGSYEQYF. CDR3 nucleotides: TGTGCCAGCTCACCACCACTAGTCGGATCCTACGAGCAGTACTTC.

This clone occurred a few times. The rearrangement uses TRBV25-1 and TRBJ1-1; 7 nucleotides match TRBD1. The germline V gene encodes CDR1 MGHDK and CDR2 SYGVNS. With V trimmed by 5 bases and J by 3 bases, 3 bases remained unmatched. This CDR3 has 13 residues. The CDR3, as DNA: TGTGCCAGCAGTCGGGACAGCTACACTGAAGCTTTCTTT. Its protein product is CASSRDSYTEAFF.

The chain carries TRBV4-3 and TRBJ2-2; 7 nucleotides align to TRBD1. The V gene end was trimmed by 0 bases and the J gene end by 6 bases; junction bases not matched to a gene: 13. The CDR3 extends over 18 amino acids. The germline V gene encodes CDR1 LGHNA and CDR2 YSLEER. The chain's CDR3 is CASSQEAATGYVAGELFF. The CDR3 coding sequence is TGCGCCAGCAGCCAAGAAGCCGCGACAGGGTACGTCGCCGGGGAGCTGTTTTTT.

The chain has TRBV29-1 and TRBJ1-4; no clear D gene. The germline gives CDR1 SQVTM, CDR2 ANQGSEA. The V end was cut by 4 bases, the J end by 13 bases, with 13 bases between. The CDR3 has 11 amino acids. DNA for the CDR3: TGCAGCGTTGCAGTAGCCCTAAGACTGTTTTTT. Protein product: CSVAVALRLFF.

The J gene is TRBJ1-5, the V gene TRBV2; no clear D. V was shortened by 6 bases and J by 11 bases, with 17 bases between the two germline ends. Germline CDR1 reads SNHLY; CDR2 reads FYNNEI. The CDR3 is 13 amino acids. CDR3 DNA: TGTGCCAGCAGCGAAACGCAGATCGCAGCCCAGCATTTT. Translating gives CASSETQIAAQHF.

Here the CDR3 DNA reads TGTGCCAGCCAGGGTTTGGGAGAGACCCAGTACTTC. It specifies CASQGLGETQYF. The chain combines TRBV2 with TRBJ2-5, with D perhaps TRBD1 (5 bases). CDR3 length: 12 amino acids. V was pared by 8 bases and J by 4 bases, with 11 bases between. The germline V gene has CDR1 SNHLY and CDR2 FYNNEI.

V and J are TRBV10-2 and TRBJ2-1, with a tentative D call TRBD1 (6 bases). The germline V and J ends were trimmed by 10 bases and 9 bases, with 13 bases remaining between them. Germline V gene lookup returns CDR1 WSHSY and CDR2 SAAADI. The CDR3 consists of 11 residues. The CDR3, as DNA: TGCGCCACCCACCGGGACACTGAGCAGTTCTTC. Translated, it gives CATHRDTEQFF.

The CDR3 nucleotides are TGTGCCAGCAGCCTCACCCCGGGACAGGGAGACAATGAGCAGTTCTTC. This encodes CASSLTPGQGDNEQFF. The chain combines TRBV5-6 with TRBJ2-1, with 9 bases lining up with TRBD1. The junction had 10 bases not matched to a gene; V was cut back by 4 bases and J by 5 bases. The CDR3 is made up of 16 amino acids. CDR1 SGHDT and CDR2 YYEEEE come from the germline V gene.

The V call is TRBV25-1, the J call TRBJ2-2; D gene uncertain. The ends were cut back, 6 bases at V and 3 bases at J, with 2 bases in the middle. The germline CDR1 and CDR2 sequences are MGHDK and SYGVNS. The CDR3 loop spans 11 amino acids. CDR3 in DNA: TGTGCCAGCAGATACACCGGGGAGCTGTTTTTT. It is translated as CASRYTGELFF.

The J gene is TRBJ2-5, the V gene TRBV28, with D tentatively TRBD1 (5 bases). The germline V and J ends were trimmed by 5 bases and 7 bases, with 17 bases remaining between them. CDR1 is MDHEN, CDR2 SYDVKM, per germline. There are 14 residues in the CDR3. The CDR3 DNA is TGTGCCAGCAGTACCCTCACAGGAATGGGGACCCAGTACTTC. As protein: CASSTLTGMGTQYF.

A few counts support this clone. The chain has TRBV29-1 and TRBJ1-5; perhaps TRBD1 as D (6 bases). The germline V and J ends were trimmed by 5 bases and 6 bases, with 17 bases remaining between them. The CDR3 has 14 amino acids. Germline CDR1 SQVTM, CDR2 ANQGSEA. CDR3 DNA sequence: TGCAGCGTTCGGGTTGGACAGAGGGGTCAGCCCCAGCATTTT. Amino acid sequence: CSVRVGQRGQPQHF.